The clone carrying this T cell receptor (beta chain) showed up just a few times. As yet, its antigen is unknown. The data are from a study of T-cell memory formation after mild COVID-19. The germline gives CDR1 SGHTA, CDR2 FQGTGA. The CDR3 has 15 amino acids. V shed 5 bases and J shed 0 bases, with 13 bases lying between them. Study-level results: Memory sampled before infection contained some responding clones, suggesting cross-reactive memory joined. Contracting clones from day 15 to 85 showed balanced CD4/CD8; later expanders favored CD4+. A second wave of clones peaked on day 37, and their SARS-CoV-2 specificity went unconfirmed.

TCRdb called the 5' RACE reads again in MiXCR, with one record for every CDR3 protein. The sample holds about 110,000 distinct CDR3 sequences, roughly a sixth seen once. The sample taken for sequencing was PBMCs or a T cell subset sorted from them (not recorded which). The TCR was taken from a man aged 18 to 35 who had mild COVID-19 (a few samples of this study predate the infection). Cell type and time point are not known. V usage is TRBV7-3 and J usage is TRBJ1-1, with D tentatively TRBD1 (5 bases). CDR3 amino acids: CASSAGGYMNTEAFF. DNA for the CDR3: TGTGCCAGCAGCGCGGGGGGATACATGAACACTGAAGCTTTCTTT.